The 21 T cell receptor beta chains below were found in one sample sequenced in a study of blood T cells in healthy people across ages. Through a sample-barcoded 5' primer and a J-beta primer mix, a second PCR was run for roughly 6 to 11 cycles. Each CDR3 protein gets one entry after TCRdb re-called the 5' RACE reads with MiXCR. The sample yields some 1.4 million distinct CDR3 sequences, roughly 45% seen once. Sequencing used blood. The receptors shown here come from a woman under 30 in good health.

This chain links TRBV4-2 with TRBJ2-3; 7 bases align to TRBD2. The CDR3 sequence is 15 residues long. Germline values: CDR1 LGHNA, CDR2 YNFKEQ. Trimming removed 4 bases from V and 4 bases from J; junction bases left unmatched: 8. CDR3 nucleotide sequence: TGTGCCAGCAGCCGAGACGGGACTATGGCAGATACGCAGTATTTT. Translating it yields CASSRDGTMADTQYF.

The V gene is TRBV3-1, the J gene TRBJ1-2, with D perhaps TRBD1 (5 bases). Germline assignment: CDR1 LGHDT and CDR2 YNNKEL (reference sequence). V was cut by 4 bases and J by 1 base, with 13 bases left in between. There are 15 residues in the CDR3. Here the CDR3 DNA reads TGTGCCAGCAGCCCATGGGACGACCGTAACTATGGCTACACCTTC. Its protein product is CASSPWDDRNYGYTF.

The chain uses TRBV18 and TRBJ2-1, with D possibly being TRBD1 (5 bases). The V end lost 0 bases, the J end lost 4 bases, and 10 bases lay between the germline ends. CDR1 and CDR2 (germline): KGHSH, LQKENI. The CDR3 loop spans 15 amino acids. The CDR3 DNA follows: TGTGCCAGCTCACCACCGACAGAAATTTACAATGAGCAGTTCTTC. Translating it yields CASSPPTEIYNEQFF.

This clonotype showed up just a few times. The chain's CDR3 is CSAPSGSTDNEQFF. CDR3 DNA sequence: TGCAGTGCCCCGAGCGGGAGCACCGACAATGAGCAGTTCTTC. The J gene is TRBJ2-1, the V gene TRBV20-1; 8 bases align to TRBD2. This CDR3 is built from 14 residues. Trimming took 6 bases from V and 5 from J; bases not matched to a gene: 9. Germline V lookup: CDR1 DFQATT, CDR2 SNEGSKA (reference sequence).

The chain carries TRBV5-1 and TRBJ2-1, with 8 bases aligning to TRBD2. Germline V CDR1 and CDR2: SGHRS, YFSETQ. The CDR3 has 15 amino acids. With V trimmed by 3 bases and J by 5 bases, 7 bases remained unmatched. CDR3 DNA sequence: TGCGCCAGCAGCTGGGGCGGGGGGCAAGACAATGAGCAGTTCTTC. Its protein product is CASSWGGGQDNEQFF.

The V call is TRBV6-5, the J call TRBJ2-1; TRBD2 matches 14 bases. V shed 6 bases, J shed 9 bases, and the junction held 7 bases outside the gene matches. Looked up from germline, CDR1 is MNHEY and CDR2 is SVGAGI. The CDR3 is 15 residues long. In DNA, the CDR3 is TGTGCCAGCAGCTCCGGGACTAGCGGGAGTCCTGAGCAGTTCTTC. Amino acid sequence: CASSSGTSGSPEQFF.

Only one count was recorded for this clonotype. The chain joins TRBV9 to TRBJ2-2, with TRBD2 matching 7 bases. The junction had 9 bases not matched to a gene; V was cut back by 3 bases and J by 7 bases. Germline loops: CDR1 SGDLS, CDR2 YYNGEE. This CDR3 spans 15 amino acids. The CDR3 DNA reads as TGTGCCAGCAGCGGCGGCGGGAGTTCTGGCGGGGAGCTGTTTTTT. Its protein is CASSGGGSSGGELFF. The full variable domain, rest sourced from reference TRBV9 and TRBJ2-2, is DSGVTQTPKHLITATGQRVTLRCSPRSGDLSVYWYQQSLDQGLQFLIQYYNGEERAKGNILERFSAQQFPDLHSELNLSSLELGDSALYFCASSGGGSSGGELFFGEGSRLTVL.

V gene TRBV7-6 combines with J gene TRBJ2-5; 9 nucleotides match TRBD2. After removal of 1 base from V and 11 bases from J, the junction contained 17 bases not matched to a gene. The CDR3 runs 17 residues. CDR1 and CDR2 from the germline V gene are SGHVS and FNYEAQ. CDR3 coding DNA: TGTGCCAGCAGCTTAGGAGCTAGCGGGATAACCTACAATGAGCAGTACTTC. It specifies CASSLGASGITYNEQYF.

This rearrangement joins TRBV13 to TRBJ2-2; D is tentatively TRBD1 or TRBD2 (5 bases each). CDR3 length: 18 amino acids. Germline CDR1 reads PRHDT; CDR2 reads FYEKMQ (reference sequence). V shed 0 bases and J shed 0 bases, with 14 bases lying between them. The CDR3 is CASSLGLEGDPNTGELFF. The CDR3 DNA follows: TGTGCCAGCAGCTTAGGCCTCGAAGGGGACCCGAACACCGGGGAGCTGTTTTTT.

The rearrangement links TRBV5-1 to TRBJ2-7, with 8 bases fitting TRBD1. The CDR3 consists of 16 residues. Germline CDR1 is SGHRS and CDR2 is YFSETQ. The V segment lost 4 bases and the J segment 2 bases; nucleotides outside the gene matches: 11. CDR3 region: CASSQGGTGKTYEQYF. Written as DNA, the CDR3 is TGCGCCAGCAGCCAGGGTGGGACAGGAAAAACCTACGAGCAGTACTTC.

This clonotype has only a few counts. J is TRBJ1-2 and V is TRBV20-1; 10 nucleotides match TRBD1. CDR1 and CDR2 (germline): DFQATT, SNEGSKA (reference sequence). Trimming cost V 5 bases and J 6 bases; bases outside gene matches: 6. There are 13 residues in the CDR3. The DNA of the CDR3 is TGCAGTGCTCCGGGACAGGGGTTCCATGGCTACACCTTC. Translating it yields CSAPGQGFHGYTF.

Details on this clonotype: One end of the junction does not line up with germline, which may come from a read error. V usage is TRBV7-9 and J usage is TRBJ1-2; 7 bases fit TRBD1. Germline V gene data show CDR1 as SEHNR and CDR2 as FQNEAQ (reference sequence). CDR3 length: 18 residues. The CDR3 here is CAGSPTKLTGRIAYGYTF. The CDR3 region has the DNA TGTGCCGGCAGCCCAACAAAACTGACAGGGAGAATTGCCTATGGCTACACCTTC.

This clonotype has only one observation. This rearrangement joins TRBV7-8 to TRBJ1-1, with D possibly being TRBD1 (6 bases). Germline assignment: CDR1 SGHVS and CDR2 FQNEAQ. The CDR3 sequence is 16 residues long. V lost 4 bases, J lost 6 bases, and 21 bases lay in between. The CDR3 DNA reads as TGTGCCAGCAGCTCGGGGGGCCCAAAACAGGAGTCTGAAGCTTTCTTT. Translated: CASSSGGPKQESEAFF. Based on the CDR3 plus reference TRBV7-8 and TRBJ1-1, the full variable domain is GAGVSQSPRYKVAKRGQDVALRCDPISGHVSLFWYQQALGQGPEFLTYFQNEAQLDKSGLPSDRFFAERPEGSVSTLKIQRTQQEDSAVYLCASSSGGPKQESEAFFGQGTRLTVV.

This clonotype was recorded only once. This chain links TRBV28 with TRBJ2-1; 8 bases match TRBD1. From germline, CDR1 is MDHEN and CDR2 SYDVKM. V dropped 3 bases and J dropped 6; count of bases not matched to a gene: 10. The CDR3 runs to 16 residues. The CDR3 reads CASSLNRDRWGNEQFF. The CDR3 DNA follows: TGTGCCAGCAGTTTGAACCGGGACAGGTGGGGCAATGAGCAGTTCTTC.

The gene calls are TRBV11-2 and TRBJ2-7; 8 nucleotides line up with TRBD2. The last part of the DNA fits TRBJ2-5 better; the J call may be wrong. CDR3 length: 16 residues. Looked up from germline, CDR1 is SGHAT and CDR2 is FQNNGV. DNA for the CDR3: TGTGCCAGCAGCTCCCTTGGAGCGGGAGAACTAGGGACCCAGTACTTC. This sequence encodes CASSSLGAGELGTQYF.

On this clonotype itself: One end of the junction does not line up with germline, which may come from a read error. The chain is built from TRBV11-2 and TRBJ2-2; a possible D gene is TRBD1 (5 bases). This CDR3 spans 16 amino acids. The germline gives CDR1 SGHAT, CDR2 FQNNGV. For the CDR3, the DNA is TGTGCCGGCAGCTTTACCTTGCAGGGCGGCACCGGGGAGCTGTTTTTT. Protein product: CAGSFTLQGGTGELFF.

The rearrangement joins TRBV4-2 to TRBJ2-2; D is unclear. Trimming stripped 4 bases from V and 4 bases from J, with 13 bases between. The germline V gene encodes CDR1 LGHNA and CDR2 YNFKEQ. CDR3 length equals 15 residues. CDR3 DNA sequence: TGTGCCAGCAGCCCCCGTTCCCAGTCCACCGGGGAGCTGTTTTTT. Translating it yields CASSPRSQSTGELFF.

This clonotype was observed a few times. The chain couples TRBV28 to TRBJ2-5, with TRBD1 as a possible D gene (5 bases). The CDR3 is made up of 14 amino acids. The ends were cut back, 5 bases at V and 5 bases at J, with 15 bases in the middle. From germline, CDR1 is MDHEN and CDR2 SYDVKM. The CDR3 is CASSPQQVRETQYF. Written as DNA, the CDR3 is TGTGCCAGCAGTCCACAACAGGTCCGGGAGACCCAGTACTTC.

This chain connects TRBV29-1 to TRBJ1-5; 10 positions match TRBD1. Germline CDR1 is SQVTM and CDR2 is ANQGSEA. V was pared by 7 bases and J by 4 bases, with 7 bases of the junction left unmatched. This CDR3 comprises 14 residues. The CDR3 nucleotides are TGCAGCGCCGGGACAGGGGTGGGTAATCAGCCCCAGCATTTT. Encoded protein: CSAGTGVGNQPQHF.

This clonotype has a handful of counts. The J gene is TRBJ1-5, the V gene TRBV20-1, with TRBD1 as a possible D gene (5 bases). Trimming took off 7 bases at V and 9 bases at J, with 7 bases between the two ends. The CDR3 loop spans 9 amino acids. Germline-derived CDR1 and CDR2 are DFQATT and SNEGSKA (reference sequence). CDR3 protein: CSVGAPQHF. The DNA for the CDR3 is TGCAGTGTCGGGGCGCCCCAGCATTTT.

The chain recombines TRBV11-1 with TRBJ2-7; 7 bases are shared with TRBD1. TRBJ2-4 explains the end of the DNA better; the J call may be wrong. This CDR3 region has 14 residues. The germline gives CDR1 SGHAT, CDR2 FQDESV (reference sequence). The DNA for the CDR3 is TGTGCCAGCAGCCCGGACAGGATGACGAACATTCAGTACTTC. It codes for CASSPDRMTNIQYF.